One TCR beta chain is described in this entry. Antigen specificity is unknown. The sample comes from a study of cytomegalovirus exposure and HLA in healthy donors. Study-wide results and limits: The study assumed roughly uniform donor sequencing depth for presence/absence analyses. It was confirmed in vitro that three of the CMV-associated chains were specific for CMV antigens. When analyzed later, the rates of TCR association showed variation by HLA locus, with DRB1 the most and HLA-C the fewest.

The germline V gene encodes CDR1 SGHRS and CDR2 YFSETQ. The CDR3 runs 15 residues. Trimming took 4 bases from V and 3 from J, leaving 16 bases between them. It was with 60 Vbeta and 13 Jbeta primers that the PCR ran. Sequencing used immunoSEQ multiplex PCR; TCRdb keeps in-frame clones, though not all of them. The repertoire holds fewer than 150,000 clones, with more than 60% as singletons. The chain recombines TRBV5-1 with TRBJ1-2; a possible D gene is TRBD1 (6 bases). The sequence was collected from a male donor in good health and CMV-seronegative. The material sequenced was PBMCs. This CDR3 reads CASSPGGQGYYGYTF. The CDR3 nucleotides read TGCGCCAGCAGCCCCGGGGGGCAGGGCTACTATGGCTACACCTTC. The whole variable domain, remainder taken from reference TRBV5-1 and TRBJ1-2, is KAGVTQTPRYLIKTRGQQVTLSCSPISGHRSVSWYQQTPGQGLQFLFEYFSETQRNKGNFPGRFSGRQFSNSRSEMNVSTLELGDSALYLCASSPGGQGYYGYTFGSGTRLTVV.